This T cell receptor beta chain was documented in a study of molecular identifiers for immune sequencing clone quantification. TCRdb re-analysed the PCR reads in MiXCR, keeping a single row per CDR3 protein. The sample records about 320,000 distinct CDR3 sequences, about 20% being singletons. The V end lost 7 bases, the J end lost 6 bases, and 16 bases lay between the germline ends. The CDR3 is made up of 13 amino acids. Germline values: CDR1 SQVTM, CDR2 ANQGSEA. This clonotype was observed many times. Sequencing was carried out using naive CD8+ T cells from blood, with Jurkat cell RNA spiked in. The sample's subset: FACS-sorted CD8+CD4-CCR7+CD45RA+ naive T cells. The origin of this receptor is a human donor in good health. Some libraries in this study had Jurkat cell RNA spiked in. The chain carries TRBV29-1 and TRBJ1-5; no clear D. As DNA, the CDR3 is TGCAGCGCAAGTCTGGCAGCGGGTCAGCCCCAGCATTTT. It specifies CSASLAAGQPQHF.